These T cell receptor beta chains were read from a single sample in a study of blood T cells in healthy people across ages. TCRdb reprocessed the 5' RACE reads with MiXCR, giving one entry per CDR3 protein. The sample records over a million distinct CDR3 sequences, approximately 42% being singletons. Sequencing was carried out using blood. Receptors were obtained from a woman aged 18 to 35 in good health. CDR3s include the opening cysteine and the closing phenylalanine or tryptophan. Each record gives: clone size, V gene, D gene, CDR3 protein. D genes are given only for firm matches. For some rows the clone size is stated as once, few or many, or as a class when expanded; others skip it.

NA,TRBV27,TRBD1,CASSFTRGIQETQYF
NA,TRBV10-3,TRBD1,CAISERTGPVETQYF
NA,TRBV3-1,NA,CASSGGDAQPQHF
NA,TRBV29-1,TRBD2,CSVGTSASSYNEQFF
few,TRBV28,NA,CASRSNPYEQYF
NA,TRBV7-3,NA,CASSSSETTFYEQYF
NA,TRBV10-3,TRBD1,CAIRETGGGYGQYF
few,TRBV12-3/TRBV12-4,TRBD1,CASSLGGQGPLHTF
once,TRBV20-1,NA,CSAPMVTGPKGAEAFF
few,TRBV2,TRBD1,CASSERETGGTDEQFF
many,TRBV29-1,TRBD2,CSVGGLAGAETQYF
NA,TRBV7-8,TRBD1,CASSPRGQGTYEQYF
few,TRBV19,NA,CASSMGRGPQETQYF
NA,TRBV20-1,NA,CSARISDREQFF
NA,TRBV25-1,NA,CASSERASPADTQYF
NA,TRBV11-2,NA,CASSLAPPGRGALTDTQYF
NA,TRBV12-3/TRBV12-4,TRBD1,CASGTQKPTGAYEQYF
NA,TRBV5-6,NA,CASSWGPGRMTNNEQFF
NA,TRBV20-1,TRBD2,CSARPQLAGYTDTQYF
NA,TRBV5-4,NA,CASSLGGTGRPSTDTQYF
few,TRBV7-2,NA,CASSLMQGNYGYTF
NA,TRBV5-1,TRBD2,CASSSLAGALAGELFF
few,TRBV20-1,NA,CSAQAGEGYGYTF
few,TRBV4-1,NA,CASSQQTTSYNEQFF
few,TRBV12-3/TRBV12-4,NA,CASRAQVPNEKLFF
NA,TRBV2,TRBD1,CASSRTGVLTDTQYF
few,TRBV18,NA,CASSPPAGAKNIQYF
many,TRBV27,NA,CASSYGGSYEQYF
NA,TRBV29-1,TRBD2,CSVAHSSGNTGELFF
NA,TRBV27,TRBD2,CASSPPGLQETQYF
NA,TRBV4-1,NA,CASSQESGLLSYEQYF
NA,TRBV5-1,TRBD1,CASSLTGGERSSYNSPLHF
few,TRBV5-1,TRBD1,CASSTGVHEQFF
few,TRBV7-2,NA,CASSSRAVTGYTF
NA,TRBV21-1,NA,CASSKCPGADYNEQFF
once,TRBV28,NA,CASSHNRGFNEQYF
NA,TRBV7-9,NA,CASSPQLGGTEAFF
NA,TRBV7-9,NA,CASSQGRQAYEQYF
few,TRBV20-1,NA,CSAERGTGELFF
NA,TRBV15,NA,CATSREGPSSGNTIYF
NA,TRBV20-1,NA,CSAALTEAFF
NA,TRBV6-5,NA,CASSLAPGAPNSPLHF
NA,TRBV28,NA,CASNPPGEDTQYF
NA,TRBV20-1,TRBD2,CSARDRGGLVGNEQFF
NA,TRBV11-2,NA,CASSLGGRVKETQYF
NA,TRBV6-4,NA,CASSEAGNGAYGYTF
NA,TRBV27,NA,CASSPRGAYYGYTF
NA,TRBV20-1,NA,CSASGPGPITGELFF
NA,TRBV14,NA,CASSHRDGTNEKLFF
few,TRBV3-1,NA,CASSRSYPNEQFF
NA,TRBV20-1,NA,CSAVARGGDSPDTQYF
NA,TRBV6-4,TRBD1,CASSRTGRSSYNEQFF
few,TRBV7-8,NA,CASSLAPLAETQYF
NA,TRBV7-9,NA,CASSLPGGGLDNEQYF
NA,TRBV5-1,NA,CASSYQADNEKLFF
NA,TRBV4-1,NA,CASSQDGQETQYF